Listed below are T cell receptor beta chains from one sample, sequenced in a study of cytomegalovirus exposure and HLA in healthy donors. Libraries were prepared by immunoSEQ multiplex PCR; TCRdb keeps only in-frame clonotypes and omits some of them. The data show about 140,000 clones, with roughly four fifths seen just once and less than 35% held by the top ten. Sequenced sample: PBMCs. Every receptor here comes from a man younger than 45 in good health and CMV-seropositive. Both conserved end residues are part of each CDR3. A D gene is named only where the DNA matches it firmly. Clone size is shown for a subset of rows, as once, few, many or a class of expanded clone.

clone size: .; J gene: TRBJ2-7; D gene: .; V gene: TRBV6-5; CDR3 DNA: TGTGCCAGCCAAAGAACAGGCGGCTACGAGCAGTACTTC; CDR3 protein: CASQRTGGYEQYF
clone size: many; J gene: TRBJ1-3; D gene: TRBD1; V gene: TRBV9; CDR3 DNA: TGTGCCAGCAGCGCCAAATCGATAGGGACAGTCTCTGGAAACACCATATATTTT; CDR3 protein: CASSAKSIGTVSGNTIYF
clone size: .; J gene: TRBJ1-2; D gene: TRBD1; V gene: TRBV25-1; CDR3 DNA: TGTGCCAGCAGTGAATCCGGGACAGGGGGCTTCTATGGCTACACCTTC; CDR3 protein: CASSESGTGGFYGYTF
clone size: .; J gene: TRBJ1-1; D gene: TRBD1; V gene: TRBV5-1; CDR3 DNA: TGCGCCAGCAGCTTGGGGGCAGGGGGCACTGAAGCTTTCTTT; CDR3 protein: CASSLGAGGTEAFF
clone size: .; J gene: TRBJ1-1; D gene: .; V gene: TRBV19; CDR3 DNA: TGTGCCAGTAGTCCAACACAGGTGTGGGGCACTGAAGCTTTCTTT; CDR3 protein: CASSPTQVWGTEAFF
clone size: .; J gene: TRBJ2-2; D gene: TRBD2; V gene: TRBV7-2; CDR3 DNA: TGTGCCAGCATCAAGCGGGGGGGCCGGGGCGGGGAGCTGTTTTTT; CDR3 protein: CASIKRGGRGGELFF
clone size: .; J gene: TRBJ2-2; D gene: TRBD2; V gene: TRBV2; CDR3 DNA: TGTGCCAGCAGTGAGGCGGGGAGGGGCACCGAGGAGCTGTTTTTT; CDR3 protein: CASSEAGRGTEELFF
clone size: .; J gene: TRBJ2-1; D gene: TRBD1; V gene: TRBV11-3; CDR3 DNA: TGTGCCAGCAGCTTACACAGGGGGGACAATGAGCAGTTCTTC; CDR3 protein: CASSLHRGDNEQFF
clone size: .; J gene: TRBJ2-2; D gene: TRBD1; V gene: TRBV7-2; CDR3 DNA: TGTGCCAGCAGCTTAGCCACAGGGGGGACCGGGGAGCTGTTTTTT; CDR3 protein: CASSLATGGTGELFF
clone size: .; J gene: TRBJ2-1; D gene: TRBD1; V gene: TRBV6-7; CDR3 DNA: TGTGCCAGCAGTTACGGCTACCGGGACAGGGGTAATGAGCAGTTCTTC; CDR3 protein: CASSYGYRDRGNEQFF
clone size: few; J gene: TRBJ2-7; D gene: .; V gene: TRBV25-1; CDR3 DNA: TGTGCCAGCACTCGAGGGCAGGGGTTGTACGAGCAGTACTTC; CDR3 protein: CASTRGQGLYEQYF
clone size: few; J gene: TRBJ1-5; D gene: .; V gene: TRBV2; CDR3 DNA: TGTGCCAGCAGTGAAGCGCGAAGAGGGCCCTTTAGCAATCAGCCCCAGCATTTT; CDR3 protein: CASSEARRGPFSNQPQHF
clone size: .; J gene: TRBJ2-7; D gene: TRBD2; V gene: TRBV6-5; CDR3 DNA: TGTGCCAGCAGTCCCCAGACTAGCGGGAGCCACGAGCAGTACTTC; CDR3 protein: CASSPQTSGSHEQYF
clone size: .; J gene: TRBJ1-2; D gene: .; V gene: TRBV7-7; CDR3 DNA: TGTGCCAGCAGCCCTAGTAACTATGGCTACACCTTC; CDR3 protein: CASSPSNYGYTF
clone size: .; J gene: TRBJ2-1; D gene: .; V gene: TRBV9; CDR3 DNA: TGTGCCAGCAGCGAGAGCGGGCTCTCCTACAATGAGCAGTTCTTC; CDR3 protein: CASSESGLSYNEQFF
clone size: .; J gene: TRBJ2-2; D gene: TRBD2; V gene: TRBV29-1; CDR3 DNA: TGCAGCGTTGAAGATTGGCGGACTAGGGCGGACGGGGAGCTGTTTTTT; CDR3 protein: CSVEDWRTRADGELFF
clone size: .; J gene: TRBJ2-7; D gene: TRBD2; V gene: TRBV7-7; CDR3 DNA: TGTGCCAGCAGTCCTGGACTAGCAAGCGAGCAGTACTTC; CDR3 protein: CASSPGLASEQYF
clone size: .; J gene: TRBJ1-4; D gene: TRBD1; V gene: TRBV4-1; CDR3 DNA: TGCGCCAGCAGCTCCATAGGGACAGGGAAGAATGAAAAACTGTTTTTT; CDR3 protein: CASSSIGTGKNEKLFF
clone size: .; J gene: TRBJ1-3; D gene: .; V gene: TRBV16; CDR3 DNA: TGTGCCAGCAGCCAAGGGGGGAGCGCAAACACCATATATTTT; CDR3 protein: CASSQGGSANTIYF